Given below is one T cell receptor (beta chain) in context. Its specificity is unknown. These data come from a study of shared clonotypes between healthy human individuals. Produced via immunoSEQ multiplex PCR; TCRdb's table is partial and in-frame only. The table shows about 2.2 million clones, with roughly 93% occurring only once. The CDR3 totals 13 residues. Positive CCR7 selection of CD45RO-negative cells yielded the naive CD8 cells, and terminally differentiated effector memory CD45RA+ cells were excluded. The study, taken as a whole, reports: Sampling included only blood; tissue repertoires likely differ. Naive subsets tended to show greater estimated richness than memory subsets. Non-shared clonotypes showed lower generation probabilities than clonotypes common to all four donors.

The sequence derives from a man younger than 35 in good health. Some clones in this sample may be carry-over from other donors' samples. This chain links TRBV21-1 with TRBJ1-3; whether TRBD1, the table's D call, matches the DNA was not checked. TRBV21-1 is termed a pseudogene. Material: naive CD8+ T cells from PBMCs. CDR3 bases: TGTGCCAGCAGCCACACGCCGGGAAACACCATATATTTT. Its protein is CASSHTPGNTIYF.